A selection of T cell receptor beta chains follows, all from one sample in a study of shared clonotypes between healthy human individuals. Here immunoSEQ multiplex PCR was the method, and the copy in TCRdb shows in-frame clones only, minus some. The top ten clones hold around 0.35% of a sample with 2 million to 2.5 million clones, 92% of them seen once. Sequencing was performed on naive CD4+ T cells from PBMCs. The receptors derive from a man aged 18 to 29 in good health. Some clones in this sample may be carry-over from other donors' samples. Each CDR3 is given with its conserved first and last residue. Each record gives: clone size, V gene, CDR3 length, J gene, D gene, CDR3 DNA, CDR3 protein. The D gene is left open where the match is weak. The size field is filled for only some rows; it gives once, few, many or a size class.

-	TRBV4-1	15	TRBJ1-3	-	TGCGCCAGCAGCCAAGATTGGGGGCTTGGAAACACCATATATTTT	CASSQDWGLGNTIYF
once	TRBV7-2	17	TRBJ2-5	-	TGTGCCAGCAGCCCAAGAGCAGGGAGGAGGGGGCAAGAGACCCAGTACTTC	CASSPRAGRRGQETQYF
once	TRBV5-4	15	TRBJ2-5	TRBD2	TGTGCCAGCAGCCGGACTAGCGGGGGAGGGGGGACCCAGTACTTC	CASSRTSGGGGTQYF
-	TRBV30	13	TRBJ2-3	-	TGTGCCTGGATTAGCAGGGCCACAGATACGCAGTATTTT	CAWISRATDTQYF
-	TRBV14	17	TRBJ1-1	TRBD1	TGTGCCAGCAGCCCCTGGACAGGGCGGATACGGGACACTGAAGCTTTCTTT	CASSPWTGRIRDTEAFF
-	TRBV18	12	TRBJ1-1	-	TGTGCCAGCTCACACAGGGTGGCTGAAGCTTTCTTT	CASSHRVAEAFF
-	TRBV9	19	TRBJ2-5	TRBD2	TGTGCCAGCAGCGAATACCCATTAAGGGCTAGCGGGAGTACTGAGACCCAGTACTTC	CASSEYPLRASGSTETQYF
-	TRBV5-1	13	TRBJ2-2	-	TGCGCCAGCAGCTTGATTCCCACCGGGGAGCTGTTTTTT	CASSLIPTGELFF
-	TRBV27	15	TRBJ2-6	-	TGTGCCAGCAGTTTTGGGGGGTCTGGGGCCAACGTCCTGACTTTC	CASSFGGSGANVLTF
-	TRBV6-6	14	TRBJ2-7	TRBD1	TGTGCCAGCACTCCGACAGGGGGCGCGTACGAGCAGTACTTC	CASTPTGGAYEQYF
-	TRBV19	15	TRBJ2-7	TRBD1	TGTGCCACTCAATCTCCCGGGACAGGGGTCTACGAGCAGTACTTC	CATQSPGTGVYEQYF
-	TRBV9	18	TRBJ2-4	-	TGTGCCAGCAGCGTAGGAGGACAGAGCCTACTAGCCAAAAACATTCAGTACTTC	CASSVGGQSLLAKNIQYF
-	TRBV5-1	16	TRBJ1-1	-	TGCGCCAGCAGCTTGATTACAGCGGGGTGGAACACTGAAGCTTTCTTT	CASSLITAGWNTEAFF
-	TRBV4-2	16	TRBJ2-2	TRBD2	TGTGCCAGCAGCCAGGATGCGGGACTATCGACCGGGGAGCTGTTTTTT	CASSQDAGLSTGELFF
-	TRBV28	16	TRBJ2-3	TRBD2	TGTGCCAGCAGTTTTCTGGCGGGAGGGGGAGCAGATACGCAGTATTTT	CASSFLAGGGADTQYF
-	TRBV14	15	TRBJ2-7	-	TGTGCCAGCAGCCAAGATCGGGGGAGTAGGTACGAGCAGTACTTC	CASSQDRGSRYEQYF
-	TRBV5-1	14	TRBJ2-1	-	TGCGCCAGCAGCTCGGGCCCTAGCGAGAATGAGCAGTTCTTC	CASSSGPSENEQFF
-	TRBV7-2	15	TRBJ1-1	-	TGTGCCAGCAGCCTGGTGGCGGGCCTCAACACTGAAGCTTTCTTT	CASSLVAGLNTEAFF
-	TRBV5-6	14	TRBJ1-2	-	TGTGCCAGCAGCTCGCCGGGACATAGTAAGGTCAGCACCTTC	CASSSPGHSKVSTF
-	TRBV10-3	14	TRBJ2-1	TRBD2	TGTGCCACCCGGATAGCGGGCTCCTACAATGAGCAGTTCTTC	CATRIAGSYNEQFF
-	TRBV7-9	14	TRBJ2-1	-	TGTGCCAGCAGCTTAGTTTCTTGGGGGTATGAGCAGTTCTTC	CASSLVSWGYEQFF
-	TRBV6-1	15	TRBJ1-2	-	TGTGCCAGCAGTGATCTGGGGACGGGTGCCTATGGCTACACCTTC	CASSDLGTGAYGYTF
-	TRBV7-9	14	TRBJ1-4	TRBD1	TGTGCCAGCAGCACCGGGACAGGGGATGAAAAACTGTTTTTT	CASSTGTGDEKLFF
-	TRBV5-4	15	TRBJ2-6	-	TGTGCCAGCAGCTTGGGAGGTGCTGGGGCCAACGTCCTGACTTTC	CASSLGGAGANVLTF
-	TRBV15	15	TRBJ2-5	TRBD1	TGTGCCACCAGCAGACCACCGGGACAGGGGGAGACCCAGTACTTC	CATSRPPGQGETQYF
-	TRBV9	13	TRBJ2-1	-	TGTGCCAGCAGCCCCGGGGTGGGCAATGAGCAGTTCTTC	CASSPGVGNEQFF
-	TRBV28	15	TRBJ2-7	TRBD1	TGTGCCAGCAGTGTCCGGGACAGGGGGCGGAACGAGCAGTACTTC	CASSVRDRGRNEQYF
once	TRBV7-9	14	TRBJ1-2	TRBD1	TGTGCCAGCAGCCTCCAGACAGGGGCCCATGGCTACACCTTC	CASSLQTGAHGYTF
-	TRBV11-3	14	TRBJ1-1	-	TGTGCCAGCAGCTTAGGTCCGGCTCAACCTGAAGCTTTCTTT	CASSLGPAQPEAFF
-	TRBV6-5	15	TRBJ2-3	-	TGTGCCAGCAGTTACTCTTCTGGACGACTGGAGACGCAGTATTTT	CASSYSSGRLETQYF
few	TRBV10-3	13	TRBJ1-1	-	TGTGCCATCAGCCCCGGGAAAAACACTGAAGCTTTCTTT	CAISPGKNTEAFF
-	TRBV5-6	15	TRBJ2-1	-	TGTGCCAGCAGCTTGTGGCGCTGGGGTGGCGATGAGCAGTTCTTC	CASSLWRWGGDEQFF
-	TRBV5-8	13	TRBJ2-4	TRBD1	TGTGCCAGCAGCTGGGACAGGGCGAACATTCAGTACTTC	CASSWDRANIQYF
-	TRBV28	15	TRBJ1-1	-	TGTGCCAGCAGTCCGCCTTCAGGGATGGGGACTGAAGCTTTCTTT	CASSPPSGMGTEAFF
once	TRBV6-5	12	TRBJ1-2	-	TGTGCCAGCAGCAATCAGGGGTTGCGCTACACCTTC	CASSNQGLRYTF
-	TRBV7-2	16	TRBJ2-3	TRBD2	TGTGCCAGCAGCCTCCCGAGCGGGAGGGGGGCAGATACGCAGTATTTT	CASSLPSGRGADTQYF
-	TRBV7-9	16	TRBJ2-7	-	TGTGCCAGCAGCTTACGAGGGGGGTCCTTAACCCACGAGCAGTACTTC	CASSLRGGSLTHEQYF
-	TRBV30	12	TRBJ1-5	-	TGTGCCTGGAGTAACCGCAATCAGCCCCAGCATTTT	CAWSNRNQPQHF
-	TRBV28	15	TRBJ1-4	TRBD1	TGTGCCAGCAGCCAGAATCCCGGGACAGGCCCAAAACTGTTTTTT	CASSQNPGTGPKLFF
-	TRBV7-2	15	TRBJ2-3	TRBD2	TGTGCCAGCAGCTTACGACTAGCGGGACCAGATACGCAGTATTTT	CASSLRLAGPDTQYF
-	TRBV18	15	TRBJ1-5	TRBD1	TGTGCCAGTTCACAGGGACAGGCCCGCAATCAGCCCCAGCATTTT	CASSQGQARNQPQHF